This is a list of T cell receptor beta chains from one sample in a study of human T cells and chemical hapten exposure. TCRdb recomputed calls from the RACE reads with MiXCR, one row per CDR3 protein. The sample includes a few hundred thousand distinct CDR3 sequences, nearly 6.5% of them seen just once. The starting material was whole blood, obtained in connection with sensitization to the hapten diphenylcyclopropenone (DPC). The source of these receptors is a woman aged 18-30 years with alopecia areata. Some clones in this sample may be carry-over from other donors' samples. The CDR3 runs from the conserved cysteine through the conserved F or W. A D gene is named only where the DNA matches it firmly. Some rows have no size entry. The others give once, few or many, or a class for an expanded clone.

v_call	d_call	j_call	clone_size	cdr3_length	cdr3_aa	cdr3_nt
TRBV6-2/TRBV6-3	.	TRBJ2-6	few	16	CASSYISASGANVLTF	TGTGCCAGCAGTTACATTTCGGCCTCAGGGGCCAACGTCCTGACTTTC
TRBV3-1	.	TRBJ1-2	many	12	CASSQFDIGYTF	TGTGCCAGCAGCCAATTTGACATTGGCTACACCTTC
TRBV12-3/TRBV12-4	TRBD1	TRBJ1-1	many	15	CASSPPDRENTEAFF	TGTGCCAGCAGTCCTCCCGACAGGGAGAACACTGAAGCTTTCTTT
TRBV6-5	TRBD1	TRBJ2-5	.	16	CASSYSAGTGEETQYF	TGTGCCAGCAGTTACAGCGCCGGGACAGGGGAAGAGACCCAGTACTTC
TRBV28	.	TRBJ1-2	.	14	CASSHEQVWTGYTF	TGTGCCAGCAGTCACGAACAGGTTTGGACTGGCTACACCTTC
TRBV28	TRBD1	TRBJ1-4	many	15	CASSPQDRVEEKLFF	TGTGCCAGCAGTCCTCAAGACAGGGTCGAAGAAAAACTGTTTTTT
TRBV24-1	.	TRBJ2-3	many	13	CATRDQNTDTQYF	TGTGCCACCAGGGACCAAAACACAGATACGCAGTATTTT
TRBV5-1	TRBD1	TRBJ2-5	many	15	CASSLARGLKETQYF	TGCGCCAGCAGCTTGGCCAGGGGGCTGAAAGAGACCCAGTACTTC
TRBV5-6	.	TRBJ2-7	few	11	CASSFDYEQYF	TGTGCCAGCAGCTTCGACTACGAGCAGTACTTC
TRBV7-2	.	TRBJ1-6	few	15	CASSLTQGSGSPLHF	TGTGCCAGCAGCCTCACGCAGGGAAGTGGTTCACCCCTCCACTTT
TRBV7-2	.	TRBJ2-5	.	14	CASSPGAFRETQYF	TGTGCCAGCAGCCCAGGGGCTTTCCGGGAGACCCAGTACTTC
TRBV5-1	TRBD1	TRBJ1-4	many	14	CASSLRTGQEKLFF	TGCGCCAGCAGCTTGAGGACAGGGCAAGAAAAACTGTTTTTT
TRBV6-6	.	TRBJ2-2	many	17	CASRSRRGGSNTGELFF	TGTGCCAGCAGATCCCGAAGGGGAGGTTCGAACACCGGGGAGCTGTTTTTT
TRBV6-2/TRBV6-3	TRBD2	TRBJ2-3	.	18	CASSYSLSSGVFRDTQYF	TGTGCCAGCAGTTACTCCTTGTCTAGCGGGGTTTTTCGGGATACGCAGTATTTT
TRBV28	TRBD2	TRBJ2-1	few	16	CASKIAGGSSYNEQFF	TGTGCCAGCAAAATAGCGGGGGGGAGCTCCTACAATGAGCAGTTCTTC
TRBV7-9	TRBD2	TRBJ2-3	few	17	CASSIGRDSPSTDTQYF	TGTGCCAGCAGCATTGGGAGGGACTCCCCTAGCACAGATACGCAGTATTTT
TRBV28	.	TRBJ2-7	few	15	CASSFETGQPYEQYF	TGTGCCAGCAGTTTTGAGACCGGTCAGCCCTACGAGCAGTACTTC
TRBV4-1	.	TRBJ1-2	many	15	CASSQDVNSNYGYTF	TGCGCCAGCAGCCAAGATGTTAACAGCAACTATGGCTACACCTTC
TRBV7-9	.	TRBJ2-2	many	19	CASSLADRRGTVRTGELFF	TGTGCCAGCAGCTTAGCGGATCGTCGAGGAACAGTTCGGACCGGGGAGCTGTTTTTT
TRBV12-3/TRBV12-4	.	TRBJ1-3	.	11	CASSGLYTIYF	TGTGCCAGCAGTGGGTTATACACCATATATTTT
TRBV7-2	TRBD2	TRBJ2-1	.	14	CASMGGGTPNEQFF	TGTGCCAGCATGGGGGGGGGGACCCCCAATGAGCAGTTCTTC
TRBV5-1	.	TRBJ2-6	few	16	CASSPGLTSGANVLTF	TGCGCCAGCAGTCCGGGACTGACCTCTGGGGCCAACGTCCTGACTTTC
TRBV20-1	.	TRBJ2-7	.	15	CSAESGKVQGDEQYF	TGCAGTGCTGAGTCCGGGAAGGTCCAGGGCGACGAGCAGTACTTC
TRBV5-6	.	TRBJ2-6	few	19	CASSLLPPWRRSGANVLTF	TGTGCCAGCAGCTTGTTGCCTCCTTGGCGCCGCTCTGGGGCCAACGTCCTGACTTTC
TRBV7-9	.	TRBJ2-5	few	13	CALGQGGGETQYF	TGCGCTCTCGGGCAGGGTGGTGGAGAGACCCAGTACTTC
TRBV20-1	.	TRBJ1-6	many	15	CSASTAGTPNSPLHF	TGCAGTGCTAGTACAGCCGGGACACCTAATTCACCCCTCCACTTT
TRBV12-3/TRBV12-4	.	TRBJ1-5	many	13	CASRAQSNQPQHF	TGTGCCAGCAGGGCCCAGAGCAATCAGCCCCAGCATTTT
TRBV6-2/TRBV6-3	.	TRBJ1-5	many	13	CAADTRGNQPQHF	TGTGCCGCCGACACCAGGGGCAATCAGCCCCAGCATTTT
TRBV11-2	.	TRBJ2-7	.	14	CASSLVRSPYEQYF	TGTGCCAGCAGCTTAGTTCGGTCGCCCTACGAGCAGTACTTC
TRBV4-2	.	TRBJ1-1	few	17	CASSQAYRGQGGSEAFF	TGTGCCAGCAGCCAAGCCTATAGGGGACAAGGAGGATCTGAAGCTTTCTTT
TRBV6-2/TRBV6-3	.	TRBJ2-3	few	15	CASSSRATPTDTQYF	TGTGCCAGCAGTTCGCGGGCTACCCCCACAGATACGCAGTATTTT
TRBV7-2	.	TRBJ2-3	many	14	CASSKRQEADTQYF	TGTGCCAGCAGCAAAAGACAGGAGGCAGATACGCAGTATTTT
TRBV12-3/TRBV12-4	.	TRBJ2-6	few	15	CASSMTSSGANVLTF	TGTGCCAGCAGCATGACAAGCTCTGGGGCCAACGTCCTGACTTTC
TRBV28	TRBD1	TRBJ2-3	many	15	CASSLTGASTDTQYF	TGTGCCAGCAGCCTGACAGGGGCTAGCACAGATACGCAGTATTTT
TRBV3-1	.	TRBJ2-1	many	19	CASSPSRQGHQNSYNEQFF	TGTGCCAGCAGCCCGTCCCGTCAGGGACACCAAAACTCCTACAATGAGCAGTTCTTC
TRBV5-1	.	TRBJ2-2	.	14	CASSNMANTGELFF	TGCGCCAGCAGTAACATGGCGAACACCGGGGAGCTGTTTTTT
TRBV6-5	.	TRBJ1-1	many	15	CASSYSITLNTEAFF	TGTGCCAGCAGTTACTCGATTACTCTGAACACTGAAGCTTTCTTT
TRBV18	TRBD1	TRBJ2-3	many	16	CASSPLTGGSTDTQYF	TGTGCCAGCTCACCACTGACAGGGGGCAGCACAGATACGCAGTATTTT
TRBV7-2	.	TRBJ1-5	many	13	CASNQGPGQPQHF	TGTGCCAGCAACCAGGGACCGGGTCAGCCCCAGCATTTT
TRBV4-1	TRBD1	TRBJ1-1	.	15	CASSQVDRVGTEAFF	TGCGCCAGCAGCCAAGTAGACAGGGTGGGCACTGAAGCTTTCTTT
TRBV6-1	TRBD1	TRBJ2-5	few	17	CASSEAGEGAGGETQYF	TGTGCCAGCAGTGAAGCCGGAGAGGGGGCAGGAGGAGAGACCCAGTACTTC
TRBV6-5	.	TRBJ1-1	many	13	CASSGSWNTEAFF	TGTGCCAGCTCAGGGAGCTGGAACACTGAAGCTTTCTTT
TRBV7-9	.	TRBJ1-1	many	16	CASSPRPPDLNTEAFF	TGTGCCAGCAGCCCCCGGCCCCCGGACCTGAACACTGAAGCTTTCTTT
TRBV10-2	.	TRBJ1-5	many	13	CAAAGWGNQPQHF	TGCGCCGCCGCCGGATGGGGAAATCAGCCCCAGCATTTT
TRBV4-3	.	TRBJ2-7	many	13	CASSRGTSYEQYF	TGCGCCAGCAGCCGGGGGACTTCCTACGAGCAGTACTTC
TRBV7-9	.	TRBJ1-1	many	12	CASSLEGGEAFF	TGTGCCAGCAGCCTGGAGGGGGGGGAAGCTTTCTTT
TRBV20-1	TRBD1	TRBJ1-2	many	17	CSARGEDRQTSGYGYTF	TGCAGTGCTCGGGGAGAGGACAGGCAGACTTCAGGCTATGGCTACACCTTC
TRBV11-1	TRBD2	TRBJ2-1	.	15	CASSPGERGEDEQFF	TGTGCCAGCAGCCCCGGGGAGCGGGGGGAGGATGAGCAGTTCTTC
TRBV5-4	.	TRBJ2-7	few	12	CASSLVESEQYF	TGTGCCAGCAGCTTGGTAGAGTCCGAGCAGTACTTC
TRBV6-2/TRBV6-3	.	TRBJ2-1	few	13	CASRPAGTLEQFF	TGTGCCAGCAGGCCGGCCGGGACACTTGAGCAGTTCTTC
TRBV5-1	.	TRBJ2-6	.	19	CASSPADFPMISGANVLTF	TGCGCCAGCAGCCCCGCGGACTTTCCTATGATCTCTGGGGCCAACGTCCTGACTTTC
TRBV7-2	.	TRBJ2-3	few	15	CASSSTGDLTDTQYF	TGTGCCAGCAGCTCCACCGGAGACCTCACAGATACGCAGTATTTT
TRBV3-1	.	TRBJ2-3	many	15	CASSPTGTSTDTQYF	TGTGCCAGCTCACCAACGGGGACTAGCACAGATACGCAGTATTTT
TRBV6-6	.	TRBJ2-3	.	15	CASTRGGQDADTQYF	TGTGCCAGCACCAGGGGGGGACAGGACGCAGATACGCAGTATTTT